The T cell receptor (beta chain) described here comes from a study of T-cell reconstitution after alpha-beta-depleted transplantation in children (dated by TCRdb to the mid-2010s). A note on the overall study: Using TCR repertoire profiling, the study quantitatively followed how T-cell immune reconstitution unfolded in children after TCRalphabeta/CD19-depleted allogeneic hematopoietic cell transplantation.

V loses 4 bases of germline sequence and J loses 0 bases, and the interval between the two ends is 12 bases. Looking up the germline V gene (reference sequence) yields CDR1 DFQATT and CDR2 SNEGSKA. From the cysteine up to the phenylalanine, the CDR3 has a length of 15 residues. Solely the CDR3 DNA is kept, with 45 bases framed from the first base. There are many counts of this clonotype. The antigen it recognizes is unknown. No clone much larger than this one lies a single base away; base qualities are absent. Library method: PCR. The listed sequencing device is Illumina HiSeq 2500. TCR libraries were prepared with molecular barcoding, using unique molecular identifiers to normalize TCRbeta repertoire quantification. In TCRdb, the public reads were trimmed at Q25 with fastp and aligned with MiXCR, with productive beta chains retained. Rows merge per CDR3 protein into single entries with the most common DNA and genes. This sample gives about 230,000 distinct CDR3 sequences in total; 7.5% to 10% of them show up just once. The ten largest account for approximately 4.7% of the sample.

Sample: PBMCs from the stem cell graft donor, taken from the stem cell graft. The chain joins TRBV20-1 to TRBJ2-2; the D region may be TRBD1 or TRBD2, each matching 5 bases equally. The TCR was taken from a human donor who donated a stem cell graft to a child with SCID. The CDR3 region: CSAKQDFANTGELFF. The DNA is as follows: TGCAGTGCTAAACAGGACTTCGCGAACACCGGGGAGCTGTTTTTT.